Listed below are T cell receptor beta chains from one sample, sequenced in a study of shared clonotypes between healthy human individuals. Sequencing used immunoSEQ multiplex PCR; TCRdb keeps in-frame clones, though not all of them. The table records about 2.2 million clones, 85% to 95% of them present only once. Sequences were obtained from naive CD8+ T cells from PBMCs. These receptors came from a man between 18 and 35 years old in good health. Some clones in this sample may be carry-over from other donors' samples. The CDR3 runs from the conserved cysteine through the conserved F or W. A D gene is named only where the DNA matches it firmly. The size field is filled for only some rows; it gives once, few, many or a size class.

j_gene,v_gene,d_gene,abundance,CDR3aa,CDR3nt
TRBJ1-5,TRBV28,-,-,CAGAIGVGSNQPQHF,TGTGCCGGCGCAATCGGGGTTGGCAGCAATCAGCCCCAGCATTTT
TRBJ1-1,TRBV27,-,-,CASSLYVGRTEAFF,TGTGCCAGCAGTTTATATGTGGGCCGGACTGAAGCTTTCTTT
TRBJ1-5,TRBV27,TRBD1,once,CASRLTGGLQPQHF,TGTGCCAGCAGACTGACAGGGGGCCTTCAGCCCCAGCATTTT
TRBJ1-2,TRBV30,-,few,CACELYGYTF,TGTGCCTGCGAGCTTTATGGCTACACCTTC
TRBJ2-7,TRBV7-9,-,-,CASSSPQGPYEQYF,TGTGCCAGCAGCTCCCCCCAGGGACCCTACGAGCAGTACTTC
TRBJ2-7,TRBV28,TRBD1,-,CASSLTRGHEQYF,TGTGCCAGCAGTTTAACCAGGGGGCACGAGCAGTACTTC
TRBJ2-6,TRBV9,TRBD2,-,CASSYTSGLYSGANVLTF,TGTGCCAGCAGCTACACTAGCGGGCTCTACTCTGGGGCCAACGTCCTGACTTTC
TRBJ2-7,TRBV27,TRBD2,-,CASSGTSGSLPGEQYF,TGTGCCAGCAGTGGGACTAGCGGGAGTCTACCCGGCGAGCAGTACTTC
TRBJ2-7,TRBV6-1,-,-,CASSGGPDDWSEQYF,TGTGCCAGCAGTGGAGGTCCGGACGACTGGTCCGAGCAGTACTTC
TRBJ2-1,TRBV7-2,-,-,CASSSSSYNEQFF,TGTGCCAGCAGCTCTAGCTCCTACAATGAGCAGTTCTTC
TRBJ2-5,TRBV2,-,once,CASRETGWSGETQYF,TGTGCCAGCAGAGAGACAGGCTGGTCAGGGGAGACCCAGTACTTC
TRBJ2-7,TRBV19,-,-,CASSPWDTAYEQYF,TGTGCCAGTAGTCCCTGGGACACGGCCTACGAGCAGTACTTC
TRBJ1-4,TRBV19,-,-,CASSIQVLNGEKLFF,TGTGCCAGTAGTATTCAGGTGTTGAATGGGGAAAAACTGTTTTTT
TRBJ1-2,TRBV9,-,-,CASSVGVMSYTF,TGTGCCAGCAGCGTGGGGGTTATGAGCTACACCTTC